Listed here are 26 T cell receptor beta chains from one sample, sequenced in a study of blood T cells in healthy people across ages. With a J-beta primer mix and a sample-barcoded 5' primer, a second PCR ran roughly 6 to 11 cycles. From the 5' RACE reads, TCRdb called clonotypes with MiXCR, one entry per CDR3 protein. The table has about 650,000 distinct CDR3 sequences, 32% seen once. Sequencing used blood. The receptors derive from a woman aged 80 or over in good health.

The table lists this clonotype with many counts. The rearrangement links TRBV5-1 to TRBJ2-1; 11 bases fit TRBD2. Germline lookup yields CDR1 SGHRS and CDR2 YFSETQ. CDR3 length: 15 residues. V shed 5 bases, J shed 9 bases, and the junction held 10 bases outside the gene matches. CDR3 amino acids: CASRVDTSGGGEQFF. DNA for the CDR3: TGCGCCAGCAGAGTAGACACTAGCGGGGGCGGTGAGCAGTTCTTC.

This clonotype was counted a few times. A much larger clonotype is one base distant, so this may be a read error. The chain recombines TRBV28 with TRBJ2-7, with unresolved D. Germline-derived CDR1 and CDR2 are MDHEN and SYDVKM. This CDR3 spans 13 amino acids. The germline V and J ends were trimmed by 6 bases and 2 bases, with 11 bases remaining between them. The CDR3 DNA follows: TGTGCCAGCAGGCCCGGCGGACCCTACGAGCAGTACTTC. Protein: CASRPGGPYEQYF.

About this clonotype: An end of the junction differs from the germline gene, which may be a read error. This chain uses TRBV4-3 with TRBJ2-3, with 7 bases identical to TRBD1. The CDR3 is 16 residues long. Per the germline V gene, CDR1 is LGHNA and CDR2 is YSLEER. The CDR3 sequence is CASSQDQDRSTDMQYF. CDR3 sequence (DNA): TGCGCCAGCAGCCAAGATCAGGACAGGAGCACAGATATGCAGTATTTT.

The J gene is TRBJ1-3, the V gene TRBV11-2; D is unresolved. V lost 3 bases and J lost 2, with 8 bases in between. The CDR3 is 14 amino acids. CDR1 is SGHAT and CDR2 is FQNNGV in the germline V gene. DNA of the CDR3: TGTGCCAGCAGCTTCAGTATGGCTGGAAACACCATATATTTT. Translating gives CASSFSMAGNTIYF.

This clonotype was picked up many times. V is TRBV5-1 and J is TRBJ2-5, with D perhaps TRBD1 (5 bases). The CDR3 covers 14 residues. V was clipped by 1 base and J by 3 bases, with 10 bases between them. Germline CDR1 and CDR2: SGHRS and YFSETQ. The CDR3 sequence is CASSLTRREETQYF. DNA of the CDR3: TGCGCCAGCAGCTTGACTCGCAGGGAAGAGACCCAGTACTTC.

The V gene is TRBV6-2 or TRBV6-3, the J gene TRBJ2-2; 8 positions agree with TRBD2. After removal of 2 bases from V and 3 bases from J, the junction contained 8 bases not matched to a gene. Germline V gene data show CDR1 as MNHEY and CDR2 as SVGEGT. CDR3 length: 17 residues. The CDR3 loop reads CASSYITVAGYTGELFF. For the CDR3, the DNA is TGTGCCAGCAGTTACATCACGGTAGCGGGGTACACCGGGGAGCTGTTTTTT.

Concerning this clonotype itself: This may stem from a read error, because a much larger clone lies one nucleotide away. The chain recombines TRBV6-2 or TRBV6-3 with TRBJ1-4; D perhaps matches TRBD1 (6 bases). The CDR3 covers 16 residues. The germline V gene has CDR1 MNHEY and CDR2 SVGEGT. The CDR3 spells CVSSYGQNPTNEKLFF. In DNA, the CDR3 is TGTGTCAGCAGTTACGGACAGAACCCAACTAATGAAAAACTGTTTTTT.

This clonotype was counted ten times or more. V and J are TRBV7-3 and TRBJ2-7; possible D gene TRBD1, 6 bases. The CDR3 has 13 residues. Trimming stripped 4 bases from V and 7 bases from J, with 14 bases between. Germline CDR1 is SGHTA and CDR2 is FQGTGA. This CDR3 is CASSSNRVGEQYF. In DNA form, the CDR3 reads TGTGCCAGCAGCTCAAACAGGGTAGGGGAGCAGTACTTC.

This clonotype was recorded many times. The CDR3: CSVVGVATEAFF. CDR3 nucleotide sequence: TGCAGCGTTGTAGGGGTGGCCACTGAAGCTTTCTTT. The chain links TRBV29-1 to TRBJ1-1; possible D gene TRBD1, 5 bases. The germline CDR1 and CDR2 sequences are SQVTM and ANQGSEA. There are 12 residues in the CDR3. The V gene lost 4 bases and the J gene lost 4 bases, with 10 bases spanning the gap.

This clonotype was counted between two and nine times. The V gene is TRBV7-9, the J gene TRBJ1-4; 7 bases align to TRBD1. CDR1 is SEHNR and CDR2 is FQNEAQ in the germline V gene (reference sequence). CDR3 size: 11 residues. J was trimmed by 7 bases and V by 11 bases; bases with no gene match: 4. CDR3 in DNA: TGTGCCGGCCACAGGGGTGAAAAACTGTTTTTT. This encodes CAGHRGEKLFF.

This clonotype came up many times. The J gene is TRBJ2-1, the V gene TRBV6-2 or TRBV6-3; a weak D match, TRBD2 (6 bases). The CDR3 loop spans 14 amino acids. Trimming cost V 6 bases and J 6 bases, with 15 bases left between them. Germline lookup yields CDR1 MNHEY and CDR2 SVGEGT. CDR3 loop: CASSPRGGINEQFF. In nucleotides, the CDR3 is TGTGCCAGCAGCCCACGGGGCGGGATCAATGAGCAGTTCTTC.

This clonotype appeared a few times. V gene TRBV4-3 combines with J gene TRBJ1-2, with a weak D call TRBD1 (5 bases). V gave up 0 bases and J gave up 8 bases, with 19 bases separating them. The germline V gene has CDR1 LGHNA and CDR2 YSLEER. This CDR3 has 16 amino acids. The CDR3 is CASSQDRDRFIKGYTF. Written as DNA, the CDR3 is TGCGCCAGCAGCCAAGACCGGGACCGCTTTATCAAGGGCTACACCTTC.

This clonotype was picked up one time. The chain combines TRBV12-3 or TRBV12-4 with TRBJ2-3; 10 positions match TRBD2. The junction had 12 bases not matched to a gene; V was cut back by 2 bases and J by 13 bases. This CDR3 contains 15 residues. The CDR3 bases are TGTGCCAGCAGTTTACAGCGGGGGGGCGCAGATGCGGAGTATTTT. Amino acids: CASSLQRGGADAEYF.

In its sample, this clonotype was seen many times. The chain employs TRBV12-3 or TRBV12-4 and TRBJ2-7, with TRBD1 matching over 7 bases. V gave up 2 bases and J gave up 6 bases; unmatched junction bases: 4. This CDR3 spans 13 amino acids. CDR3 region: CASSLTGESEQYF. Written as DNA, the CDR3 is TGTGCCAGCAGTTTAACAGGGGAAAGCGAGCAGTACTTC.

The V gene is TRBV5-1, the J gene TRBJ2-7, with D possibly being TRBD2 (6 bases). The CDR3 sequence is 16 residues long. The germline V and J ends were trimmed by 5 bases and 9 bases, with 27 bases remaining between them. In germline, CDR1 is SGHRS, CDR2 YFSETQ. The CDR3 DNA is TGCGCCAGCAGGGAGACGGGATCCGGCCTCGTTAGCGGGCAGTACTTC. Translation: CASRETGSGLVSGQYF.

The table lists this clonotype with many counts. Given a much more abundant clone one base away, this may be a read error. This sequence joins TRBV15 and TRBJ2-7, with unresolved D. This CDR3 comprises 15 residues. Trimming left V 0 bases short and J 3 bases short, with 12 bases between. Germline assignment: CDR1 LNHNV and CDR2 YYDKDF (reference sequence). CDR3 DNA: TGTGCCACCAGCAGAGAGGGCAGGTTCTGCTACGAGCAGTACTTC. Translation gives CATSREGRFCYEQYF.

The J gene is TRBJ1-5, the V gene TRBV11-2, with D maybe TRBD1 (6 bases). The CDR3 runs to 15 residues. Trimming shortened V by 3 bases and J by 0 bases, and 9 bases separated the two germline ends. CDR1 and CDR2 (germline): SGHAT, FQNNGV. The CDR3 DNA sequence: TGTGCCAGCAGCTTGGGGGCAGTTAGCAATCAGCCCCAGCATTTT. It yields the protein CASSLGAVSNQPQHF.

As regards this clonotype: A much larger clone is a single base away; this may be a read error. This chain joins TRBV15 and TRBJ2-5, with D possibly being TRBD1 or TRBD2 (5 bases each). Germline V CDR1 and CDR2: LNHNV, YYDKDF (reference sequence). V was pared by 2 bases and J by 0 bases, with 13 bases between. This CDR3 contains 16 residues. In DNA, the CDR3 is TGTGCCACCAGCAGACCGGGGCGGACCTACCAAGAGACCCAGTACTTC. Translation gives CATSRPGRTYQETQYF.

In its sample, this clonotype was seen many times. This chain links TRBV28 with TRBJ2-5; tentative D call: TRBD1 (6 bases). The CDR3 length is 15 residues. With 4 bases removed from V and 5 bases from J, the gap between germline ends came to 17 bases. CDR1 MDHEN and CDR2 SYDVKM come from the germline V gene. This CDR3 is CASSSSGTIGETQYF. The CDR3 DNA reads as TGTGCCAGCAGTTCCTCCGGGACAATTGGGGAGACCCAGTACTTC.

This rearrangement joins TRBV7-2 to TRBJ2-5; possibly TRBD2 for D (6 bases). CDR1 SGHTA and CDR2 FQGNSA come from the germline V gene. V lost 5 bases to trimming and J lost 5 bases, with 18 bases between them. This CDR3 has 15 amino acids. The DNA for the CDR3 is TGTGCCAGCAGCATCTTTCCTCAGGCGGGGGAGACCCAGTACTTC. This gives the protein CASSIFPQAGETQYF.

This clonotype was observed a handful of times. The chain joins TRBV5-1 to TRBJ1-5; 7 bases line up with TRBD1. This CDR3 spans 14 amino acids. Germline trimming cut 4 bases from V and 9 bases from J; bases unmatched to any gene: 10. Germline CDR1 and CDR2: SGHRS and YFSETQ. This chain's CDR3 is CASSTGQDGGPQHF. DNA for the CDR3: TGCGCCAGCAGCACCGGACAGGATGGAGGGCCCCAGCATTTT.

This clonotype was seen ten or more times. The CDR3 spells CASSLGGLAGGRSYEQYF. The CDR3 region has the DNA TGTGCCAGCAGCTTAGGAGGACTAGCGGGGGGGAGGTCCTACGAGCAGTACTTC. This rearrangement joins TRBV7-3 to TRBJ2-7, with TRBD2 matching 15 bases. With V trimmed by 2 bases and J by 1 base, 6 bases remained unmatched. The CDR3 is 18 residues long. CDR1 and CDR2 (germline): SGHTA, FQGTGA.

This clonotype was seen at least ten times. The rearrangement joins TRBV5-1 to TRBJ1-2; D is perhaps TRBD1 (6 bases). Germline V gene sequence: CDR1 SGHRS, CDR2 YFSETQ. This CDR3 is built from 15 residues. V lost 3 bases, J lost 0 bases, and 12 bases lay in between. DNA for the CDR3: TGCGCCAGCAGCTCAAGACAGGTCTCTAACTATGGCTACACCTTC. This translates into CASSSRQVSNYGYTF.

This clonotype was detected many times. The chain joins TRBV9 to TRBJ2-3; D not resolved. The CDR3 covers 16 residues. Germline lookup yields CDR1 SGDLS and CDR2 YYNGEE. V was shortened by 1 base and J by 4 bases, with 16 bases between the two germline ends. The CDR3 coding sequence is TGTGCCAGCAGCGTAAACCGCGTGGAAACCTCAGATACGCAGTATTTT. Translated, it gives CASSVNRVETSDTQYF.

A few counts support this clonotype. Since a much larger clone is just one base distant, this may be a read error. The genes are TRBV2 and TRBJ2-1; D could derive from TRBD1 or TRBD2 (5 bases each). Trimming stripped 8 bases from V and 7 bases from J, with 18 bases between. This CDR3 is built from 14 residues. Germline V CDR1 and CDR2: SNHLY, FYNNEI. CDR3 protein: CASGNRDQVNEQFF. CDR3 DNA: TGTGCCAGCGGTAACCGGGACCAAGTTAATGAGCAGTTCTTC.

In this sample, this clonotype turned up many times. This chain joins TRBV12-3 or TRBV12-4 and TRBJ2-7, with D perhaps TRBD1 or TRBD2 (6 bases each). CDR3 length equals 14 residues. The V end was cut by 2 bases, the J end by 5 bases, with 13 bases between. CDR3 in amino acids: CASSLSGGVNEQYF. CDR3 in DNA: TGTGCCAGCAGTTTATCCGGGGGCGTCAACGAGCAGTACTTC.